This T cell receptor (beta chain) comes out of a study of blood T cell repertoires in COVID-19. As for the study in general: There were acute and convalescent COVID-19 samples, and they came from the United States, Italy and Spain. In each case, the material was cDNA or gDNA derived from T cells, B-cell-depleted T cells, or PBMCs.

How the authors handled the data: Amplification of reference gene primers was used by the study to estimate nucleated cell counts. Libraries were prepared by immunoSEQ multiplex PCR; TCRdb keeps only in-frame clonotypes and omits some of them. That table furnishes V, J and clone size, whereas the DNA furnished D and trimming. The data show approximately 92,000 clones, around 84% seen once. This CDR3 is 17 amino acids long. Germline loops: CDR1 SGDLS, CDR2 YYNGEE. V gave up 0 bases and J gave up 1 base, with 13 bases separating them. The V gene is TRBV9, the J gene TRBJ2-2, with a weak D call TRBD1 (5 bases). The material sequenced was peripheral blood. This TCR derives from a woman aged 55-69 years in a cohort sampled during active or convalescent COVID-19. CDR3 DNA sequence: TGTGCCAGCAGCGTAGGAGGCCGAACAGGGAACACCGGGGAGCTGTTTTTT. This translates into CASSVGGRTGNTGELFF. Full variable domain (outside the CDR3, taken from reference TRBV9 and TRBJ2-2): DSGVTQTPKHLITATGQRVTLRCSPRSGDLSVYWYQQSLDQGLQFLIQYYNGEERAKGNILERFSAQQFPDLHSELNLSSLELGDSALYFCASSVGGRTGNTGELFFGEGSRLTVL.